The 22 T cell receptor beta chains in this list originate from one sample, sequenced in a study of CD8+CD57+ T cells in acquired aplastic anemia. Genomic DNA served as template for TCR beta VDJ and CDR3 profiling. TCRdb reprocessed the reads with MiXCR, giving one entry per CDR3 protein. The data contain some 240,000 distinct CDR3 sequences, roughly 33% of them singletons. The sample consisted of sorted CD4+, CD8+, or CD8+CD57+ T cells (not recorded which) from PBMCs. These receptors all come from a human donor in good health, serving as a control.

The chain has TRBV5-6 and TRBJ2-2; 7 bases line up with TRBD1. The germline V gene has CDR1 SGHDT and CDR2 YYEEEE. The CDR3 has 14 amino acids. The trim removed 6 bases at V and 6 bases at J, leaving 8 bases unmatched. The CDR3 DNA reads TGTGCCAGCAAGCCGACAGGGCGGGCCGGGGAGCTGTTTTTT. Amino acids: CASKPTGRAGELFF.

The chain recombines TRBV10-3 with TRBJ2-3; 12 nucleotides match TRBD2. The CDR3 has 15 amino acids. Germline loops: CDR1 ENHRY, CDR2 SYGVKD. Germline trimming cut 10 bases from V and 3 bases from J; bases unmatched to any gene: 8. The CDR3 bases are TGTGCCACCGAGTCCGGGACTAGCGGGACAGATACGCAGTATTTT. Encoded protein: CATESGTSGTDTQYF.

The V call is TRBV28, the J call TRBJ1-1; a possible D gene is TRBD1 (5 bases). The CDR3 runs 14 residues. V was shortened by 4 bases and J by 4 bases, with 13 bases between the two germline ends. The V gene's germline CDR1 is MDHEN and CDR2 SYDVKM. This chain's CDR3 is CASSSRWGGTEAFF. In DNA form, the CDR3 reads TGTGCCAGCAGTTCTCGGTGGGGGGGCACTGAAGCTTTCTTT.

This clonotype was observed a handful of times. The chain has TRBV30 and TRBJ1-1; D not certain. V shed 4 bases and J shed 0 bases, with 15 bases lying between them. Per germline, CDR1 GTSNPN and CDR2 SVGIG (reference sequence). The CDR3 runs to 15 residues. CDR3 loop: CAWTANGGMNTEAFF. DNA of the CDR3: TGTGCCTGGACCGCCAACGGAGGAATGAACACTGAAGCTTTCTTT.

This clonotype was seen many times. The chain carries TRBV20-1 and TRBJ2-7; D possibly uses TRBD1 or TRBD2 (5 bases each). Trimming took 0 bases from V and 2 from J, leaving 20 bases between them. This CDR3 spans 17 amino acids. The germline gives CDR1 DFQATT, CDR2 SNEGSKA (reference sequence). The CDR3, as DNA: TGCAGTGCTAGAGATCCCTCCCACGGGACGGAACCCTACGAGCAGTACTTC. Encoded protein: CSARDPSHGTEPYEQYF.

The V call is TRBV12-3 or TRBV12-4, the J call TRBJ2-2, with no clear D. CDR3 length equals 12 residues. V lost 5 bases to trimming and J lost 4 bases, with 5 bases between them. CDR3 in DNA: TGTGCCAGCAGTGTTACCACCGGGGAGCTGTTTTTT. Protein product: CASSVTTGELFF.

This clonotype has a count of ten or more. This chain connects TRBV7-9 to TRBJ1-2; 8 bases line up with TRBD1. CDR3 length: 15 amino acids. Germline values: CDR1 SEHNR, CDR2 FQNEAQ (reference sequence). V was clipped by 1 base and J by 3 bases; unmatched bases: 4. CDR3 in DNA: TGTGCCAGCAGCTTAGACCGGACAGGGTACTATGGCTACACCTTC. Translation gives CASSLDRTGYYGYTF.

This clonotype was seen more than once but under ten times. This sequence joins TRBV12-3 or TRBV12-4 and TRBJ1-1; D not resolved. The CDR3 has 13 residues. Trimming stripped 8 bases from V and 6 bases from J, with 16 bases between. CDR3: CASCYQRGSEAFF. The CDR3 nucleotides are TGTGCCAGCTGTTATCAGCGGGGTTCTGAAGCTTTCTTT.

This clonotype has ten or more counts. In DNA, the CDR3 is TGTGCCAGCAGCCCCACGGGGTCACCCCTCCACTTT. Its protein is CASSPTGSPLHF. The rearrangement joins TRBV4-2 to TRBJ1-6; D unclear. In germline, CDR1 is LGHNA, CDR2 YNFKEQ. This CDR3 comprises 12 residues. With 4 bases removed from V and 10 bases from J, the gap between germline ends came to 8 bases.

The sample holds a few counts of this clonotype. The chain links TRBV6-5 to TRBJ1-1; no clear D gene. CDR3 length: 13 amino acids. V was trimmed by 3 bases and J by 4 bases, leaving 9 bases between them. CDR1 is MNHEY and CDR2 is SVGAGI in the germline V gene. The DNA of the CDR3 is TGTGCCAGCAGTTATCATCCAAGCACTGAAGCTTTCTTT. Translation: CASSYHPSTEAFF.

This clonotype was seen repeatedly, ten times or more. This sequence joins TRBV14 and TRBJ1-1; the D is unclear. CDR1 and CDR2 from the germline V gene are SGHDN and FVKESK. Trimming cost V 5 bases and J 1 base, with 8 bases left between them. This CDR3 has 13 amino acids. The CDR3 region is CASSFTSNTEAFF. The DNA of the CDR3 is TGTGCCAGCAGCTTCACCTCGAACACTGAAGCTTTCTTT.

V is TRBV2 and J is TRBJ2-7; a possible D gene is TRBD1 (5 bases). Germline loops: CDR1 SNHLY, CDR2 FYNNEI. The V and J ends lost 4 bases and 2 bases respectively, with 12 bases between them. This CDR3 region has 14 residues. CDR3 bases: TGTGCCAGCAGTGTGGGGCAGAGCGCCTACGAGCAGTACTTC. This translates into CASSVGQSAYEQYF.

With respect to this clonotype: The junction differs from germline at one of its ends, possibly a read error. The chain links TRBV7-9 to TRBJ2-3; 8 bases match TRBD2. The CDR3 is 14 amino acids. The germline CDR1 and CDR2 sequences are SEHNR and FQNEAQ (reference sequence). This CDR3 reads CASSPGLGTGTQYF. CDR3 coding DNA: TGTGCCAGCTCACCGGGACTAGGCACAGGTACGCAGTATTTT. Supplemented by reference TRBV7-9 and TRBJ2-3, the full variable domain reads DTGVSQNPRHKITKRGQNVTFRCDPISEHNRLYWYRQTLGQGPEFLTYFQNEAQLEKSRLLSDRFSAERPKGSFSTLEIQRTEQGDSAMYLCASSPGLGTGTQYFGPGTRLTVL.

This clonotype was counted a single time. The junction differs from germline at one of its ends, possibly a read error. The chain is built from TRBV2 and TRBJ2-5; 8 bases fit TRBD1. CDR1 is SNHLY and CDR2 is FYNNEI in the germline V gene. The CDR3 has 13 residues. Written as DNA, the CDR3 is TGTGCTAGCACCGTATGGGGGACAGGGACCCAGTACTTC. This encodes CASTVWGTGTQYF.

This clonotype was detected many times. The chain employs TRBV6-5 and TRBJ1-2; weak D call: TRBD1 (6 bases). Germline V gives CDR1 MNHEY, CDR2 SVGAGI. Trimming cost V 2 bases and J 9 bases, with 19 bases left between them. The CDR3 sequence is 15 residues long. This CDR3 reads CASSYTYGTQRRYTF. The CDR3 DNA follows: TGTGCCAGCAGTTACACCTACGGGACACAACGCCGCTACACCTTC.

Details on this clonotype: Just one base apart from a much larger clone, this may be a read error. J is TRBJ2-3 and V is TRBV19; D is unresolved. The CDR3 is 13 amino acids. Germline assignment: CDR1 LNHDA and CDR2 SQIVND (reference sequence). V lost 4 bases, J lost 5 bases, and 10 bases lay in between. The CDR3 here is CASSTTNLDTQYF. The CDR3 DNA sequence: TGTGCCAGTAGTACAACAAATCTAGATACGCAGTATTTT.

This rearrangement joins TRBV6-5 to TRBJ2-7; D is perhaps TRBD1 (5 bases). V lost 3 bases, J lost 3 bases, and 12 bases lay in between. The germline V gene has CDR1 MNHEY and CDR2 SVGAGI. This CDR3 spans 14 amino acids. In nucleotides, the CDR3 is TGTGCCAGCAGTTATACTAACAGGATCTACGAGCAGTACTTC. It translates to CASSYTNRIYEQYF.

Note on this clonotype: The conserved phenylalanine or tryptophan normally closing the CDR3 is absent here, so this likely arose from a read error. CDR3 amino acids: CASSPWTASTDTQYL. CDR3 DNA sequence: TGTGCCAGCAGCCCGTGGACTGCCAGCACAGATACGCAGTATCTT. The chain employs TRBV11-1 and TRBJ2-3, with a tentative D call TRBD2 (5 bases). Germline CDR1 and CDR2: SGHAT and FQDESV (reference sequence). The CDR3 extends over 15 amino acids. The V and J ends lost 5 bases and 0 bases respectively, with 12 bases between them.

Concerning this clonotype itself: A junction end diverges from the germline sequence, so it may reflect a read error. The chain is built from TRBV6-1 and TRBJ1-3; D ambiguous. The CDR3 runs 16 residues. Germline V gene data show CDR1 as MNHNS and CDR2 as SASEGT. CDR3 bases: TGTGCCGGCAGTGAAGACCTCCACGCCCGTGGAAACACCATATATTTT. It translates to CAGSEDLHARGNTIYF.

This chain links TRBV15 with TRBJ1-2; D perhaps matches TRBD1 (6 bases). CDR3 length equals 14 residues. V was cut by 1 base and J by 10 bases, with 16 bases left in between. Germline values: CDR1 LNHNV, CDR2 YYDKDF (reference sequence). The CDR3 nucleotides are TGTGCCACCAGCAGAGTCACGGGGACACGCCACTACACCTTC. Translating it yields CATSRVTGTRHYTF.

Comments on this clonotype: A much larger clonotype is one base distant, so this may be a read error. The chain is built from TRBV14 and TRBJ1-6; 8 positions match TRBD1. Trimming at V came to 0 bases and at J to 11 bases, leaving 9 bases not matched to a gene. This CDR3 spans 16 amino acids. CDR1 SGHDN and CDR2 FVKESK come from the germline V gene. The CDR3: CASSQDGGQGLPPLHF. CDR3 DNA sequence: TGTGCCAGCAGCCAAGACGGCGGACAGGGCTTACCACCCCTCCACTTT.

This clonotype was seen repeatedly, ten times or more. The chain employs TRBV2 and TRBJ1-4, with a possible D match to TRBD1 (6 bases). Trimming pared 6 bases from V and 4 bases from J, leaving 15 bases between. Germline V gene lookup returns CDR1 SNHLY and CDR2 FYNNEI. This CDR3 has 15 residues. The CDR3: CASRRQDGFNEKLFF. CDR3 DNA: TGTGCCAGCAGAAGACAGGACGGATTTAATGAAAAACTGTTTTTT.